This T cell receptor beta chain came from a study of shared clonotypes between healthy human individuals. The V end lost 6 bases, the J end lost 3 bases, and 24 bases lay between the germline ends. The CDR3 is 17 residues long. Germline assignment: CDR1 MNHEY and CDR2 SMNVEV (reference sequence). Notes on this clone: Its antigen is as yet unknown.

Study outcomes and limitations: Rarefaction showed sorted-subset sequencing was incomplete despite large depth.

The material for each subset, its genomic DNA, was split evenly across several immunoSEQ plates. Each PCR replicate from the sorted subsets contained around 0.2 ug DNA, which is about 31,000 T cell genomes. Method: immunoSEQ multiplex PCR; TCRdb's copy keeps in-frame clones and lacks some. Among about 2.4 million clones listed, roughly 93% were seen once. This sequence was found in a man younger than 35 in good health. Some clones in this sample may be carry-over from other donors' samples. The sample was naive CD4+ T cells from PBMCs. The sample's subset: CD45RA+ positively selected. The rearrangement uses TRBV27 and TRBJ2-7; D assignment may be TRBD1 or TRBD2 (7 bases each). The CDR3, as DNA: TGTGCCAGCAGCGCCGACGGGGGGACAGCGGTGTACTACGAGCAGTACTTC. Its protein is CASSADGGTAVYYEQYF.